The source of this TCR beta chain is a study of CXCR3-negative and CXCR3-positive naive CD8 T cells. Study-wide results and caveats: Researchers report that CXCR3-positive naive cells carry more hydrophobic TRB CDR3s than CXCR3-negative naive cells. CXCR3 expression partially decreased after cryopreservation; most assays used fresh PBMCs. TRBV-TRBJ usage matched between naive CXCR3-negative and CXCR3-positive cells but not between memory cells.

Researchers prepared the TRB cDNA libraries using 5' RACE with UMI labels. With the 5' RACE reads reprocessed, TCRdb shows one record per CDR3 protein and no DNA. This repertoire includes more than 80,000 distinct CDR3 sequences. On this clonotype itself: Its target is unknown.

Naive CD8+ T cells displayed a CD45RO-CCR7+CD27+CD95- phenotype. Germline CDR1 reads MGHRA; CDR2 reads YSYEKL. The CDR3 covers 13 residues. The chain is built from TRBV4-1 and TRBJ2-7. Sequencing used naive CXCR3+ CD8+ T cells from blood. Subset of the sample: CD45RO-CCR7+CD27+CD95- naive CD8+ T cells expressing CXCR3 (TNR3+). The TCR originated in a human donor in good health. Some clones in this sample may be carry-over from other donors' samples. The CDR3 spells CASSQGRRDEQYF.